This T cell receptor (beta chain) comes out of a study of shared clonotypes between healthy human individuals. Clones were sequenced by immunoSEQ multiplex PCR, and TCRdb holds only the in-frame ones, with some missing. The sample holds about 680,000 clones, about 92% seen once. Study outcomes and limitations: Richness estimates generally favored naive over memory subsets.

Naive CD8 cells, CD45RO-negative and positively selected for CCR7, excluded terminally differentiated effector memory CD45RA+ cells. Only one count was recorded for this clone. Its antigen is as yet unknown. This TCR was sampled from a man aged 25 to 40 in good health. The sequenced sample consisted of naive CD8+ T cells sorted from blood.

The DNA for the CDR3 is TGTGCCAGCAGCCAACCCGCCTTCGGCAGGCAGAACACTGAAGCTTTCTTT. This codes for CASSQPAFGRQNTEAFF. The chain uses TRBV7-2 and TRBJ1-1; D is uncertain. CDR3 size: 17 residues. Germline CDR1 SGHTA, CDR2 FQGNSA. V was trimmed by 5 bases and J by 1 base, leaving 20 bases between them. The full variable domain, with the rest looked up from reference TRBV7-2 and TRBJ1-1, is GAGVSQSPSNKVTEKGKDVELRCDPISGHTALYWYRQSLGQGLEFLIYFQGNSAPDKSGLPSDRFSAERTGGSVSTLTIQRTQQEDSAVYLCASSQPAFGRQNTEAFFGQGTRLTVV.